One sample yielded the 25 T cell receptor beta chains listed below, sequenced in a study of blood T cell repertoires in COVID-19. Libraries were prepared by immunoSEQ multiplex PCR; TCRdb keeps only in-frame clonotypes and omits some of them. The data show 350,000 to 450,000 clones, with about 90% seen just once and around 1.2% held by the top ten. Sequences were obtained from peripheral blood. These receptors all stem from a man aged 35 to 55 with acute or convalescent COVID-19.

The chain uses TRBV5-4 and TRBJ1-6; no clear D. Between the trimmed V and J ends, which lost 2 bases and 10 bases, there was a span of 13 bases. This CDR3 comprises 14 residues. Germline values: CDR1 SGHNT, CDR2 YYREEE (reference sequence). The CDR3 region is CASSLDGSGSPLHF. CDR3 sequence (DNA): TGTGCCAGCAGCTTAGACGGGAGCGGATCACCCCTCCACTTT.

The rearrangement joins TRBV2 to TRBJ1-1, with 12 bases matching TRBD1. The CDR3 loop spans 13 amino acids. In germline, CDR1 is SNHLY, CDR2 FYNNEI. The V segment lost 6 bases and the J segment 5 bases; nucleotides outside the gene matches: 1. The DNA of the CDR3 is TGTGCCAGCAGGGGACAGGGGGCTACTGAAGCTTTCTTT. Protein sequence: CASRGQGATEAFF. Based on the CDR3 plus reference TRBV2 and TRBJ1-1, the full variable domain is EPEVTQTPSHQVTQMGQEVILRCVPISNHLYFYWYRQILGQKVEFLVSFYNNEISEKSEIFDDQFSVERPDGSNFTLKIRSTKLEDSAMYFCASRGQGATEAFFGQGTRLTVV.

V gene TRBV2 combines with J gene TRBJ1-2; D might be TRBD1 (6 bases). The ends were cut back, 7 bases at V and 2 bases at J, with 11 bases in the middle. Looked up from germline, CDR1 is SNHLY and CDR2 is FYNNEI. There are 13 residues in the CDR3. The CDR3 DNA sequence: TGTGCCAGCAAGAGGACAGAGAACTATGGCTACACCTTC. Encoded protein: CASKRTENYGYTF.

The gene calls are TRBV3-1 (or the pseudogene TRBV3-2) and TRBJ2-7; 12 nucleotides match TRBD2. The germline gives CDR1 LGHDT, CDR2 YNNKEL (reference sequence). V trimming: 1 base; J trimming: 7 bases; junction bases outside the gene matches: 8. The CDR3 length is 16 residues. This CDR3 is CASSQALAGGLGEQYF. The CDR3 DNA sequence: TGTGCCAGCAGCCAAGCCCTAGCGGGAGGGCTGGGGGAGCAGTACTTC.

This chain joins TRBV7-3 and TRBJ2-1; D might be TRBD1 (6 bases). Trimming pared 0 bases from V and 5 bases from J, leaving 17 bases between. The V gene's germline CDR1 is SGHTA and CDR2 FQGTGA. This CDR3 is built from 17 residues. The CDR3 nucleotides read TGTGCCAGCAGCTTAACGGTCGGCCAGGGGCGGGACAATGAGCAGTTCTTC. Its protein is CASSLTVGQGRDNEQFF.

This sequence joins TRBV5-5 and TRBJ2-1, with TRBD2 matching 7 bases. Unmatched junction bases numbered 23, after V lost 2 bases and J lost 9 bases. Germline values: CDR1 SGHKS, CDR2 YYEKEE (reference sequence). CDR3 length equals 19 residues. CDR3 in amino acids: CASSFVLGVYAGVLFEQFF. CDR3 coding DNA: TGTGCCAGCAGCTTCGTTCTTGGGGTTTATGCGGGGGTGTTGTTTGAGCAGTTCTTC. The full variable domain, rest sourced from reference TRBV5-5 and TRBJ2-1, is DAGVTQSPTHLIKTRGQQVTLRCSPISGHKSVSWYQQVLGQGPQFIFQYYEKEERGRGNFPDRFSARQFPNYSSELNVNALLLGDSALYLCASSFVLGVYAGVLFEQFFGPGTRLTVL.

The chain joins TRBV6-5 to TRBJ2-3; D unresolved. V shed 7 bases and J shed 0 bases, with 11 bases lying between them. Germline loops: CDR1 MNHEY, CDR2 SVGAGI. This CDR3 comprises 14 residues. The CDR3 sequence is CASTPRLSTDTQYF. The CDR3 bases are TGTGCCAGCACCCCCCGACTGAGCACAGATACGCAGTATTTT.

The chain joins TRBV3-1 (or the pseudogene TRBV3-2) to TRBJ2-7; D possibly corresponds to TRBD1 (6 bases). Germline loops: CDR1 LGHDT, CDR2 YNNKEL (reference sequence). This CDR3 is built from 16 residues. V lost 0 bases, J lost 4 bases, and 16 bases lay in between. The CDR3 DNA sequence: TGTGCCAGCAGCCAAGATCAGGGGCGGTTCGGGTACGAGCAGTACTTC. It encodes CASSQDQGRFGYEQYF.

This chain uses TRBV6-6 with TRBJ1-5; 8 bases are shared with TRBD1. Germline CDR1 is MNHNY and CDR2 is SVGAGI (reference sequence). The junction had 3 bases not matched to a gene; V was cut back by 8 bases and J by 3 bases. The CDR3 sequence is 13 residues long. CDR3 sequence (DNA): TGTGCCAGCCTGGACAGGGACAATCAGCCCCAGCATTTT. Its translation: CASLDRDNQPQHF.

This clone was seen only a few times. At the DNA level, this CDR3 is encoded by other sequences in the same sample as well. This sequence joins TRBV29-1 and TRBJ1-5; the D is unclear. CDR1 and CDR2 (germline): SQVTM, ANQGSEA. The CDR3 sequence is 12 residues long. The V end lost 4 bases, the J end lost 2 bases, and 6 bases lay between the germline ends. The CDR3 nucleotides are TGCAGCGTTGGACAAGGCAATCAGCCCCAGCATTTT. This codes for CSVGQGNQPQHF.

The chain carries TRBV15 and TRBJ1-4, with a weak D call TRBD1 (5 bases). Germline loops: CDR1 LNHNV, CDR2 YYDKDF (reference sequence). Trimming cost V 3 bases and J 2 bases, with 10 bases left between them. The CDR3 totals 15 residues. This CDR3 is CATSRGPATNEKLFF. The CDR3 DNA reads as TGTGCCACCAGCAGGGGGCCGGCGACTAATGAAAAACTGTTTTTT.

The rearrangement uses TRBV4-1 and TRBJ2-7; D possibly corresponds to TRBD2 (5 bases). The ends were cut back, 4 bases at V and 2 bases at J, with 12 bases in the middle. From germline, CDR1 is MGHRA and CDR2 YSYEKL. The CDR3 is 14 amino acids. The CDR3 sequence: CASSLRLTTYEQYF. CDR3 DNA sequence: TGCGCCAGCAGCCTCCGCTTGACTACCTACGAGCAGTACTTC.

The rearrangement uses TRBV6-5 and TRBJ1-2, with 7 bases matching TRBD1. The V gene's germline CDR1 is MNHEY and CDR2 SVGAGI. The CDR3 loop spans 14 amino acids. V trimming: 2 bases; J trimming: 4 bases; junction bases outside the gene matches: 4. In nucleotides, the CDR3 is TGTGCCAGCAGTTACCGGGGACAGTCCTATGGCTACACCTTC. This codes for CASSYRGQSYGYTF.

The V and J genes are TRBV28 and TRBJ2-7; 7 bases are shared with TRBD2. Trimming removed 1 base from V and 2 bases from J; junction bases left unmatched: 8. CDR1 and CDR2 (germline): MDHEN, SYDVKM. The CDR3 is 16 amino acids. CDR3 sequence (DNA): TGTGCCAGCAGTTTATATGGGGCGGGAGTCACCTACGAGCAGTACTTC. Residues: CASSLYGAGVTYEQYF.

For the CDR3, the DNA is TGTGCCAGCAGCCAAGATCTAAGGACAGGTCCCTATGGCTACACCTTC. Translating gives CASSQDLRTGPYGYTF. The gene calls are TRBV3-1 (or the pseudogene TRBV3-2) and TRBJ1-2; 7 bases are shared with TRBD1. V was clipped by 0 bases and J by 4 bases; unmatched bases: 8. Germline CDR1 reads LGHDT; CDR2 reads YNNKEL (reference sequence). CDR3 size: 16 residues.

This clone was picked up a small number of times. The chain uses TRBV27 and TRBJ2-5, with 7 bases matching TRBD1. Trimming removed 5 bases from V and 1 base from J; junction bases left unmatched: 10. Germline V lookup: CDR1 MNHEY, CDR2 SMNVEV (reference sequence). The CDR3 covers 16 residues. CDR3 in amino acids: CASSDRQGPFQETQYF. CDR3 coding DNA: TGTGCCAGCAGTGACCGACAGGGACCTTTCCAAGAGACCCAGTACTTC.

The V gene is TRBV28, the J gene TRBJ2-2; D uncertain. The length of the CDR3 is 16 residues. CDR1 is MDHEN and CDR2 is SYDVKM in the germline V gene. V shed 1 base and J shed 2 bases, with 11 bases lying between them. The DNA of the CDR3 is TGTGCCAGCAGTTTATCCTTGAACCTAAACACCGGGGAGCTGTTTTTT. It yields the protein CASSLSLNLNTGELFF. The full variable domain, its missing parts supplied by reference TRBV28 and TRBJ2-2, is DVKVTQSSRYLVKRTGEKVFLECVQDMDHENMFWYRQDPGLGLRLIYFSYDVKMKEKGDIPEGYSVSREKKERFSLILESASTNQTSMYLCASSLSLNLNTGELFFGEGSRLTVL.

This clone was seen just once. This chain links TRBV6-1 with TRBJ2-1; 11 bases map to TRBD2. Germline CDR1 and CDR2: MNHNS and SASEGT. The CDR3 totals 20 residues. Trimming at V came to 0 bases and at J to 0 bases, leaving 10 bases not matched to a gene. The CDR3 protein is CASSEAPVGLAESSYNEQFF. CDR3 DNA: TGTGCCAGCAGTGAAGCGCCTGTGGGACTAGCGGAGAGCTCCTACAATGAGCAGTTCTTC.

The chain combines TRBV2 with TRBJ2-7; D is perhaps TRBD1 (5 bases). V was cut by 0 bases and J by 3 bases, with 18 bases left in between. CDR1 is SNHLY and CDR2 is FYNNEI in the germline V gene. The CDR3 loop spans 17 amino acids. CDR3 DNA sequence: TGTGCCAGCAGTGAAGCCTTGAACCCCAGGGTTTTCTACGAGCAGTACTTC. Its protein product is CASSEALNPRVFYEQYF. Using reference TRBV2 and TRBJ2-7 for the parts outside the CDR3, the full variable domain is EPEVTQTPSHQVTQMGQEVILRCVPISNHLYFYWYRQILGQKVEFLVSFYNNEISEKSEIFDDQFSVERPDGSNFTLKIRSTKLEDSAMYFCASSEALNPRVFYEQYFGPGTRLTVT.

This chain connects TRBV7-3 to TRBJ2-2; TRBD1 is a possible D gene (6 bases). Between the trimmed V and J ends, which lost 0 bases and 0 bases, there was a span of 8 bases. This CDR3 has 16 amino acids. The germline V gene has CDR1 SGHTA and CDR2 FQGTGA. The DNA for the CDR3 is TGTGCCAGCAGCTTAACGGGGGCTACGAACACCGGGGAGCTGTTTTTT. As protein: CASSLTGATNTGELFF. Combining the CDR3 with reference TRBV7-3 and TRBJ2-2 gives the whole variable domain GAGVSQTPSNKVTEKGKYVELRCDPISGHTALYWYRQSLGQGPEFLIYFQGTGAADDSGLPNDRFFAVRPEGSVSTLKIQRTERGDSAVYLCASSLTGATNTGELFFGEGSRLTVL.

The V gene is TRBV6-5, the J gene TRBJ1-1, with TRBD1 matching 7 bases. V trimming: 6 bases; J trimming: 5 bases; junction bases outside the gene matches: 9. The V gene's germline CDR1 is MNHEY and CDR2 SVGAGI. The CDR3 is made up of 14 amino acids. The CDR3 here is CASRTDRVGTEAFF. CDR3 nucleotide sequence: TGTGCCAGCAGGACCGACAGGGTGGGTACTGAAGCTTTCTTT.

A few counts support this clone. The chain carries TRBV3-1 (or the pseudogene TRBV3-2) and TRBJ1-3, with D possibly matching TRBD1 (5 bases). The CDR3 covers 15 residues. With 3 bases removed from V and 0 bases from J, the gap between germline ends came to 9 bases. Germline V gives CDR1 LGHDT, CDR2 YNNKEL (reference sequence). The CDR3 sequence: CASSHRVYSGNTIYF. The DNA for the CDR3 is TGTGCCAGCAGCCACAGGGTGTACTCTGGAAACACCATATATTTT.

The table lists this clone with a count of one. The rearrangement uses TRBV28 and TRBJ1-2, with TRBD1 identical over 8 bases. Germline V CDR1 and CDR2: MDHEN, SYDVKM. The trim removed 6 bases at V and 8 bases at J, leaving 14 bases unmatched. The CDR3 runs 15 residues. CDR3 in DNA: TGTGCCAGCAGCTTAACCCGGACAGGGTTGGGAGGCTACACCTTC. It yields the protein CASSLTRTGLGGYTF.

The chain carries TRBV28 and TRBJ1-2, with 7 bases identical to TRBD1. CDR1 MDHEN and CDR2 SYDVKM come from the germline V gene. CDR3 length: 15 residues. After removal of 3 bases from V and 5 bases from J, the junction contained 9 bases not matched to a gene. The DNA of the CDR3 is TGTGCCAGCAGTTTCCGACAGGGAAACACGTATGGCTACACCTTC. This encodes CASSFRQGNTYGYTF.

A single count supports this clone. The V and J genes are TRBV6-5 and TRBJ1-2; D is undetermined. V gave up 0 bases and J gave up 1 base, with 9 bases separating them. The length of the CDR3 is 15 residues. Germline V gives CDR1 MNHEY, CDR2 SVGAGI. The CDR3 DNA is TGTGCCAGCAGTTACTCGGTCACTGGTAACTATGGCTACACCTTC. As protein: CASSYSVTGNYGYTF.